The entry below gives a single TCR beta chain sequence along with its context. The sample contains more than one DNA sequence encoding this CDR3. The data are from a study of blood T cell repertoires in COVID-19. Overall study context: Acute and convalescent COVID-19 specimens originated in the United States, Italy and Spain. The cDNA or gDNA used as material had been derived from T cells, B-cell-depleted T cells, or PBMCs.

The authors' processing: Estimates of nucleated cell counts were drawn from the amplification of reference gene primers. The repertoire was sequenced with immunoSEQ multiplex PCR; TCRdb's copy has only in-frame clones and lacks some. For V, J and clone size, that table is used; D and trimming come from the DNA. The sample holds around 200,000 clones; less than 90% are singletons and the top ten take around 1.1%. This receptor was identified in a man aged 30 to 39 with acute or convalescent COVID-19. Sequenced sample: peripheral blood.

The CDR3 coding sequence is TGTGCCAGCAGCCTTACAGGGGAAAAACTGTTTTTT. Translation gives CASSLTGEKLFF. The genes are TRBV12-3 or TRBV12-4 and TRBJ1-4; tentatively, D is TRBD1 (6 bases). CDR3 length equals 12 residues. Trimming stripped 6 bases from V and 8 bases from J, with 10 bases between.